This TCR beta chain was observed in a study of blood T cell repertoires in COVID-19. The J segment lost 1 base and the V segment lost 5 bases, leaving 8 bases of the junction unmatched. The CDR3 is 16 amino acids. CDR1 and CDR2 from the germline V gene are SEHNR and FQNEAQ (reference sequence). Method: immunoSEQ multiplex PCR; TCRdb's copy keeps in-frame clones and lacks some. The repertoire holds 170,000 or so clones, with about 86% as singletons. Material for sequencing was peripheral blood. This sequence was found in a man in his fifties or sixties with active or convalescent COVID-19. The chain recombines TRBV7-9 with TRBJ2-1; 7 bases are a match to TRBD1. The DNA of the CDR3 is TGTGCCAGCAGCAAGGATGGGACAGCTTCCTACAATGAGCAGTTCTTC. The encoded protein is CASSKDGTASYNEQFF. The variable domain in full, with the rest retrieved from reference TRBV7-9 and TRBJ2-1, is DTGVSQNPRHKITKRGQNVTFRCDPISEHNRLYWYRQTLGQGPEFLTYFQNEAQLEKSRLLSDRFSAERPKGSFSTLEIQRTEQGDSAMYLCASSKDGTASYNEQFFGPGTRLTVL.